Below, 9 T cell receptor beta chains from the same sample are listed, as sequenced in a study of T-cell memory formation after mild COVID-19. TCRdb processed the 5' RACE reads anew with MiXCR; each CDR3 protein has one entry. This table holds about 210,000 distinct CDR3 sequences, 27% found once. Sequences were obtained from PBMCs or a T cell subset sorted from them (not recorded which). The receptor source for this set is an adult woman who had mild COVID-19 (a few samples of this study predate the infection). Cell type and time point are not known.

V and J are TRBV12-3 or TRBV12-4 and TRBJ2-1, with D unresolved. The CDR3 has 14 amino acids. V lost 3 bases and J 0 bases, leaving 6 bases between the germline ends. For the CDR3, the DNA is TGTGCCAGCAGTTTGATCTCCTCCTACAATGAGCAGTTCTTC. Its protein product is CASSLISSYNEQFF.

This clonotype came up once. The CDR3 coding sequence is TGTGCCAGCAGTGATAACAGGGAATCGGACGAGCAGTACTTC. It yields the protein CASSDNRESDEQYF. This sequence joins TRBV25-1 and TRBJ2-7, with D possibly being TRBD1 (6 bases). V shed 3 bases and J shed 5 bases, with 14 bases lying between them. CDR1 MGHDK and CDR2 SYGVNS come from the germline V gene. The CDR3 has 14 amino acids.

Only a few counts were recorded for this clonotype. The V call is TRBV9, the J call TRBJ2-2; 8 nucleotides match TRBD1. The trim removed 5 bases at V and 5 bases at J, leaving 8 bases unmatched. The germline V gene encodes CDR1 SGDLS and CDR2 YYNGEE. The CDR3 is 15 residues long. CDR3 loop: CASRATGAMTGELFF. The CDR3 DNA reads TGTGCCAGCAGAGCGACAGGGGCGATGACCGGGGAGCTGTTTTTT.

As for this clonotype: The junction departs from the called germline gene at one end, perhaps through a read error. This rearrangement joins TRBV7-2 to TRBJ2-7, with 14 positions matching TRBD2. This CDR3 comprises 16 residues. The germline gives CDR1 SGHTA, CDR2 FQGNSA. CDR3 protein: CAGSLVGLAGGYEQYF. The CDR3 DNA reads TGTGCCGGCAGCTTAGTAGGACTAGCGGGGGGCTACGAGCAGTACTTC.

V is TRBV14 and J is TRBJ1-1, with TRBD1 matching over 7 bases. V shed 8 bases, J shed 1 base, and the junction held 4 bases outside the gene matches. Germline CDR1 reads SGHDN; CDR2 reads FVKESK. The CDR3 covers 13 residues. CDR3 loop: CASLRTGNTEAFF. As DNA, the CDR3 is TGTGCCAGCCTTCGGACAGGGAACACTGAAGCTTTCTTT. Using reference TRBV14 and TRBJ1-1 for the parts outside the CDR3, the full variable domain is EAGVTQFPSHSVIEKGQTVTLRCDPISGHDNLYWYRRVMGKEIKFLLHFVKESKQDESGMPNNRFLAERTGGTYSTLKVQPAELEDSGVYFCASLRTGNTEAFFGQGTRLTVV.

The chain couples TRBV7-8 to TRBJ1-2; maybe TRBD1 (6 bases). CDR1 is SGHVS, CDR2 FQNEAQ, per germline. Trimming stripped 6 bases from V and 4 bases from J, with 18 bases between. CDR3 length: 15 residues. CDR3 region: CASSLRGAGLYGYTF. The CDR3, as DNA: TGTGCCAGCAGTTTAAGGGGGGCAGGCCTCTATGGCTACACCTTC. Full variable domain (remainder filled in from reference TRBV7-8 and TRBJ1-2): GAGVSQSPRYKVAKRGQDVALRCDPISGHVSLFWYQQALGQGPEFLTYFQNEAQLDKSGLPSDRFFAERPEGSVSTLKIQRTQQEDSAVYLCASSLRGAGLYGYTFGSGTRLTVV.

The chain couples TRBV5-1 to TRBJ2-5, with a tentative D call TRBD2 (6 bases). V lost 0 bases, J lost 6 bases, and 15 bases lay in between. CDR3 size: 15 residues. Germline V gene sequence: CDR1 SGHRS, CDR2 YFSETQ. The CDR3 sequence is CASSLGSGEKKTQYF. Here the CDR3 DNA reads TGCGCCAGCAGCTTGGGGTCGGGGGAGAAAAAGACCCAGTACTTC.

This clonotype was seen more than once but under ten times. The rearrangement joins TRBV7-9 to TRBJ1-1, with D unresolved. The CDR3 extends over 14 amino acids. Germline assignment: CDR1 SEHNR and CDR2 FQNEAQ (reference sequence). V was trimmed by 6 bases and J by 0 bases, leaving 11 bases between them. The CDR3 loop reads CASSSGSLNTEAFF. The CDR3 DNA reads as TGTGCCAGCAGTTCCGGGTCTTTGAACACTGAAGCTTTCTTT. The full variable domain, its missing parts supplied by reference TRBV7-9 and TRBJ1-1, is DTGVSQNPRHKITKRGQNVTFRCDPISEHNRLYWYRQTLGQGPEFLTYFQNEAQLEKSRLLSDRFSAERPKGSFSTLEIQRTEQGDSAMYLCASSSGSLNTEAFFGQGTRLTVV.

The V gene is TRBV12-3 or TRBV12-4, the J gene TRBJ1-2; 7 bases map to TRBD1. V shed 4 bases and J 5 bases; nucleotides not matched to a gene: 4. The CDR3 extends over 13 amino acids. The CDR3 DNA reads TGTGCCAGCAGTTCGGACAGGCGGTATGGCTACACCTTC. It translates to CASSSDRRYGYTF.